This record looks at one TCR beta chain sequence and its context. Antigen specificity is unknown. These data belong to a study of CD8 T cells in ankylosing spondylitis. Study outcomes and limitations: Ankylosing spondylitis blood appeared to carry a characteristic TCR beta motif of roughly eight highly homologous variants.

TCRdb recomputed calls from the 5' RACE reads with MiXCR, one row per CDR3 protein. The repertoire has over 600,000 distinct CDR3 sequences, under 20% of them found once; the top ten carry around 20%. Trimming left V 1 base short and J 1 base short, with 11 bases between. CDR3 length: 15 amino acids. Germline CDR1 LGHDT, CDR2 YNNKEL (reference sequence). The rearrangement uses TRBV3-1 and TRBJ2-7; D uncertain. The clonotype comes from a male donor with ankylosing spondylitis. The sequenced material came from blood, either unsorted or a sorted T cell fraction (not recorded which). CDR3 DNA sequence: TGTGCCAGCAGCCAAGGGGCAGGACCGTCCTACGAGCAGTACTTC. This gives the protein CASSQGAGPSYEQYF.